Following are 21 T cell receptor beta chains from one sample sequenced in a study of blood T cell repertoires in COVID-19. TCRdb's copy holds only in-frame clones and misses some; the assay was immunoSEQ multiplex PCR. The data contain tens of thousands of clones, approximately 84% of them seen just once; the ten biggest clones take up approximately 3%. What was sequenced was peripheral blood. The receptors were sampled from a man in his fifties with active COVID-19.

V and J are TRBV19 and TRBJ1-2; tentative D call: TRBD1 (6 bases). Per the germline V gene, CDR1 is LNHDA and CDR2 is SQIVND (reference sequence). This CDR3 contains 14 residues. V dropped 3 bases and J dropped 4 bases, with 12 bases sitting between them. This CDR3 reads CASSILTGIYGYTF. The CDR3, as DNA: TGTGCCAGTAGTATTCTCACAGGGATCTATGGCTACACCTTC.

Points on this clone: The same CDR3 can be traced to other DNA sequences in this sample. V gene TRBV5-1 combines with J gene TRBJ1-1, with D perhaps TRBD1 (5 bases). Germline V CDR1 and CDR2: SGHRS, YFSETQ. The V end was cut by 2 bases, the J end by 1 base, with 6 bases between. The CDR3 has 13 residues. In DNA form, the CDR3 reads TGCGCCAGCAGCTTAACAGGGAACACTGAAGCTTTCTTT. This gives the protein CASSLTGNTEAFF.

The V call is TRBV30, the J call TRBJ1-5; a possible D gene is TRBD1 (6 bases). CDR3 length: 15 amino acids. CDR1 and CDR2 from the germline V gene are GTSNPN and SVGIG (reference sequence). Between the trimmed V and J ends, which lost 2 bases and 1 base, there was a span of 12 bases. CDR3: CAWSSQGLSNQPQHF. In DNA form, the CDR3 reads TGTGCCTGGAGTTCACAGGGATTGAGCAATCAGCCCCAGCATTTT.

The chain joins TRBV7-9 to TRBJ2-5, with D unclear. This CDR3 has 15 residues. CDR1 and CDR2 (germline): SEHNR, FQNEAQ (reference sequence). V lost 5 bases, J lost 1 base, and 14 bases lay in between. The CDR3 reads CASSDTLNSQETQYF. The CDR3 DNA reads as TGTGCCAGCAGCGACACCCTCAATAGCCAAGAGACCCAGTACTTC.

The chain recombines TRBV7-2 with TRBJ2-7; TRBD1 matches at 8 bases. CDR1 and CDR2 (germline): SGHTA, FQGNSA. This CDR3 comprises 17 residues. The V segment lost 1 base and the J segment 3 bases; nucleotides outside the gene matches: 11. In DNA form, the CDR3 reads TGTGCCAGCAGCTTAGGGTCCCGGACAGGGATACACTACGAGCAGTACTTC. Translated: CASSLGSRTGIHYEQYF.

This clone is a singleton in its sample. The junction departs from germline at one end; a sequencing error may be responsible. The gene calls are TRBV19 and TRBJ2-3; 9 nucleotides line up with TRBD2. The CDR3 length is 16 residues. The germline CDR1 and CDR2 sequences are LNHDA and SQIVND (reference sequence). CDR3 sequence: CASTPGASGTYRTRYF. Here the CDR3 DNA reads TGTGCCAGTACCCCGGGGGCTAGCGGGACGTACCGTACGCGGTATTTT.

The CDR3 DNA sequence: TGTGCCAGCAGCCCGGGACAGGGGGGAGATACGCAGTATTTT. Residues: CASSPGQGGDTQYF. The chain recombines TRBV13 with TRBJ2-3, with 11 bases identical to TRBD1. The germline V gene has CDR1 PRHDT and CDR2 FYEKMQ (reference sequence). Trimming at V came to 5 bases and at J to 5 bases, leaving 3 bases not matched to a gene. CDR3 size: 14 residues. Filled out from reference TRBV13 and TRBJ2-3, the complete variable domain reads AAGVIQSPRHLIKEKRETATLKCYPIPRHDTVYWYQQGPGQDPQFLISFYEKMQSDKGSIPDRFSAQQFSDYHSELNMSSLELGDSALYFCASSPGQGGDTQYFGPGTRLTVL.

V and J are TRBV19 and TRBJ1-2, with 8 positions matching TRBD1. V gave up 7 bases and J gave up 0 bases; unmatched junction bases: 4. Germline CDR1 reads LNHDA; CDR2 reads SQIVND (reference sequence). The CDR3 consists of 14 residues. The CDR3 loop is CASTNRGTNYGYTF. CDR3 in DNA: TGTGCCAGTACCAACAGGGGGACTAACTATGGCTACACCTTC.

The CDR3 sequence is CASSQDLPGGYEKLFF. In nucleotides, the CDR3 is TGTGCCAGCAGCCAAGATTTGCCAGGGGGCTATGAAAAACTGTTTTTT. This chain joins TRBV3-1 (or the pseudogene TRBV3-2) and TRBJ1-4, with 8 bases matching TRBD1. This CDR3 has 16 residues. Germline V gives CDR1 LGHDT, CDR2 YNNKEL (reference sequence). Trimming removed 0 bases from V and 6 bases from J; junction bases left unmatched: 6.

V and J are TRBV19 and TRBJ2-7, with D tentatively TRBD1 (6 bases). Trimming removed 5 bases from V and 0 bases from J, with 20 bases in between. This CDR3 spans 17 amino acids. Germline V gene data show CDR1 as LNHDA and CDR2 as SQIVND (reference sequence). CDR3 in DNA: TGTGCCAGTAGTCTCCTACAGGGTCCCGAAGGCTCCTACGAGCAGTACTTC. Translation: CASSLLQGPEGSYEQYF. Drawing the rest from reference TRBV19 and TRBJ2-7, the complete variable domain is DGGITQSPKYLFRKEGQNVTLSCEQNLNHDAMYWYRQDPGQGLRLIYYSQIVNDFQKGDIAEGYSVSREKKESFPLTVTSAQKNPTAFYLCASSLLQGPEGSYEQYFGPGTRLTVT.

V usage is TRBV3-1 (or the pseudogene TRBV3-2) and J usage is TRBJ2-3, with TRBD2 as a possible D gene (5 bases). V shed 4 bases and J shed 0 bases, with 17 bases lying between them. CDR3 length: 17 amino acids. The germline gives CDR1 LGHDT, CDR2 YNNKEL (reference sequence). The CDR3 sequence: CASSRNPVASSTDTQYF. CDR3 DNA sequence: TGTGCCAGCAGCCGAAACCCGGTAGCGTCGAGCACAGATACGCAGTATTTT.

This chain connects TRBV5-4 to TRBJ1-5; 11 positions agree with TRBD1. The ends lost 4 bases at V and 4 bases at J; junction bases unmatched: 4. The CDR3 extends over 15 amino acids. CDR1 and CDR2 from the germline V gene are SGHNT and YYREEE (reference sequence). The CDR3 spells CASSPGTGGNQPQHF. The CDR3, as DNA: TGTGCCAGCAGCCCCGGGACAGGGGGAAATCAGCCCCAGCATTTT. Drawing the rest from reference TRBV5-4 and TRBJ1-5, the complete variable domain is ETGVTQSPTHLIKTRGQQVTLRCSSQSGHNTVSWYQQALGQGPQFIFQYYREEENGRGNFPPRFSGLQFPNYSSELNVNALELDDSALYLCASSPGTGGNQPQHFGDGTRLSIL.

The chain links TRBV24-1 to TRBJ1-2; 9 bases fit TRBD1. CDR3 length equals 13 residues. Germline lookup yields CDR1 KGHDR and CDR2 SFDVKD. Trimming took 7 bases from V and 10 from J; bases not matched to a gene: 9. CDR3 residues: CATRGTGPMDYTF. The DNA of the CDR3 is TGTGCCACCAGAGGGACAGGGCCTATGGACTACACCTTC.

This sequence joins TRBV5-1 and TRBJ2-7; D not certain. The CDR3 runs to 11 residues. CDR1 and CDR2 from the germline V gene are SGHRS and YFSETQ. V shed 2 bases and J shed 5 bases, with 5 bases lying between them. The CDR3: CASSFQNEQYF. The DNA of the CDR3 is TGCGCCAGCAGCTTTCAGAACGAGCAGTACTTC.

V gene TRBV7-2 combines with J gene TRBJ1-2; a weak D match, TRBD1 (5 bases). CDR3 length: 13 residues. The V gene's germline CDR1 is SGHTA and CDR2 FQGNSA. The V end was cut by 5 bases, the J end by 5 bases, with 12 bases between. For the CDR3, the DNA is TGTGCCAGCAGCACTTCAGGGCTTTATGGCTACACCTTC. Translated: CASSTSGLYGYTF.

Notes on this clone: The junction and the germline gene differ at one end; a read error may be behind it. V gene TRBV28 combines with J gene TRBJ1-5; D gene uncertain. The V gene's germline CDR1 is MDHEN and CDR2 SYDVKM. The CDR3 has 13 amino acids. The CDR3, as DNA: TGTGCCAGCGGTTTGACTACCTCCCAGCCCCAGCATTTT. Translated, it gives CASGLTTSQPQHF.

The rearrangement joins TRBV6-5 to TRBJ1-2; the match to TRBD1 covers 10 bases. V trimming: 7 bases; J trimming: 5 bases; junction bases outside the gene matches: 1. This CDR3 spans 12 amino acids. Germline-derived CDR1 and CDR2 are MNHEY and SVGAGI. CDR3 sequence: CASKDRGYGYTF. The CDR3, as DNA: TGTGCCAGCAAGGACAGGGGGTATGGCTACACCTTC.

This sequence joins TRBV2 and TRBJ1-2, with 10 bases lining up with TRBD1. Germline-derived CDR1 and CDR2 are SNHLY and FYNNEI. After removal of 6 bases from V and 7 bases from J, the junction contained 11 bases not matched to a gene. The CDR3 loop spans 15 amino acids. The CDR3 coding sequence is TGTGCCAGCAGCCTCGACAGGGGGCTTATGGGTGGCTACACCTTC. The encoded protein is CASSLDRGLMGGYTF.

The J gene is TRBJ1-5, the V gene TRBV7-2, with D hard to call. V dropped 3 bases and J dropped 7 bases, with 16 bases sitting between them. Germline V gene sequence: CDR1 SGHTA, CDR2 FQGNSA. The CDR3 runs to 15 residues. The CDR3 DNA sequence: TGTGCCAGCAGCTTCTCCCGTCGGGGTGAGCAGCCCCAGCATTTT. It specifies CASSFSRRGEQPQHF.

The chain is built from TRBV5-5 and TRBJ1-5, with 9 nucleotides matching TRBD1. CDR1 is SGHKS, CDR2 YYEKEE, per germline (reference sequence). The CDR3 sequence is 17 residues long. V lost 4 bases to trimming and J lost 3 bases; unmatched junction nucleotides: 11. In DNA, the CDR3 is TGTGCCAGCAGCCCCATAGGACAGGGGTCGTTCAATCAGCCCCAGCATTTT. Translated, it gives CASSPIGQGSFNQPQHF.

The J gene is TRBJ1-6, the V gene TRBV6-6; D gene uncertain. Trimming stripped 6 bases from V and 0 bases from J, with 9 bases between. Germline values: CDR1 MNHNY, CDR2 SVGAGI (reference sequence). The CDR3 has 15 amino acids. The CDR3 region is CASRALSSYNSPLHF. The CDR3 bases are TGTGCCAGCAGAGCTCTGAGCTCCTATAATTCACCCCTCCACTTT.